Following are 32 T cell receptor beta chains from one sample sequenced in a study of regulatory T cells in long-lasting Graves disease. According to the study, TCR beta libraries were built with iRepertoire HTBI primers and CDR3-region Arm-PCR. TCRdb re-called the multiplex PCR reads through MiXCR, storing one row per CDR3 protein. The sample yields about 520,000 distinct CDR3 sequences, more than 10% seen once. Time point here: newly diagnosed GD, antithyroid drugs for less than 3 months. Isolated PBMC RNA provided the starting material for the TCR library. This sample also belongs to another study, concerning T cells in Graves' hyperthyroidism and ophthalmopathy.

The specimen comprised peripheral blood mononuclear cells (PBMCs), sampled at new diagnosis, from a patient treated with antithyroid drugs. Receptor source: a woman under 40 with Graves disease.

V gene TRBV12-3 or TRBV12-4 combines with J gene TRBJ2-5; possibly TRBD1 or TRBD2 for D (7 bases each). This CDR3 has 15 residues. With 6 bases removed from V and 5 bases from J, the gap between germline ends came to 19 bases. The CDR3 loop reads CASSLQGREIETQYF. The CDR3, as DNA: TGTGCCAGCAGCTTACAGGGGCGGGAGATCGAGACCCAGTACTTC.

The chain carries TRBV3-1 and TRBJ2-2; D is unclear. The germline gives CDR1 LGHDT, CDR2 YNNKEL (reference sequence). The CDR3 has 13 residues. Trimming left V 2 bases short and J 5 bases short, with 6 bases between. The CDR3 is CASSQLGTGELFF. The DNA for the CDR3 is TGTGCCAGCAGCCAATTGGGGACCGGGGAGCTGTTTTTT. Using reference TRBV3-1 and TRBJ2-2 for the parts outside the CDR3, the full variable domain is DTAVSQTPKYLVTQMGNDKSIKCEQNLGHDTMYWYKQDSKKFLKIMFSYNNKELIINETVPNRFSPKSPDKAHLNLHINSLELGDSAVYFCASSQLGTGELFFGEGSRLTVL.

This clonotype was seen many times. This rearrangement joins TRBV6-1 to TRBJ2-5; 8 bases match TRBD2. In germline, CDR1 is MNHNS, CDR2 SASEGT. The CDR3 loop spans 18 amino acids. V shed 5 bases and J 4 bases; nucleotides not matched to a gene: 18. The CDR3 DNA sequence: TGTGCCAGCAGTCCCGGACTAGCAGCTTCAGGTTATGGAGAGACCCAGTACTTC. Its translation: CASSPGLAASGYGETQYF.

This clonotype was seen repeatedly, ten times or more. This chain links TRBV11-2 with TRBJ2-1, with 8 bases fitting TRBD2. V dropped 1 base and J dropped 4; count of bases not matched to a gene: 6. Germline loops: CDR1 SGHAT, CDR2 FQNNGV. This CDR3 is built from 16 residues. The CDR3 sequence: CASSLAGTRRYNEQFF. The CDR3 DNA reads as TGTGCCAGCAGCTTAGCTGGGACTAGAAGATACAATGAGCAGTTCTTC.

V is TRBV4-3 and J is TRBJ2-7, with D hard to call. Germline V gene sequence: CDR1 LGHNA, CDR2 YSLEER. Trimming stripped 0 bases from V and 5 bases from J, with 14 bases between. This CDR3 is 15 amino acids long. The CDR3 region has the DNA TGCGCCAGCAGCCAAGAAGGAACCAACCATGACGAGCAGTACTTC. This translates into CASSQEGTNHDEQYF.

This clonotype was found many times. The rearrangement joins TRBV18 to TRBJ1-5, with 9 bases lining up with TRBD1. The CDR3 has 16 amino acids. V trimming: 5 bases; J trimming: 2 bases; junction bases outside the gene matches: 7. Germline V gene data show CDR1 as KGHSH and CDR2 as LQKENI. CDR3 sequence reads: CASSKQGATGNQPQHF. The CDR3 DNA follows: TGTGCCAGCTCAAAACAGGGGGCAACGGGCAATCAGCCCCAGCATTTT. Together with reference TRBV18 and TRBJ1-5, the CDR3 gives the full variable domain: NAGVMQNPRHLVRRRGQEARLRCSPMKGHSHVYWYRQLPEEGLKFMVYLQKENIIDESGMPKERFSAEFPKEGPSILRIQQVVRGDSAAYFCASSKQGATGNQPQHFGDGTRLSIL.

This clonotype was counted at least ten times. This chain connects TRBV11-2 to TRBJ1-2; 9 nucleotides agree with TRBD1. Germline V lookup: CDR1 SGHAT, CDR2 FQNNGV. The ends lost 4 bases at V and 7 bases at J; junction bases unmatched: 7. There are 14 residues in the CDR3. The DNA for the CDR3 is TGTGCCAGCAGCTCTAACAGGGGGCTCGGTGGCTACACCTTC. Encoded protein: CASSSNRGLGGYTF.

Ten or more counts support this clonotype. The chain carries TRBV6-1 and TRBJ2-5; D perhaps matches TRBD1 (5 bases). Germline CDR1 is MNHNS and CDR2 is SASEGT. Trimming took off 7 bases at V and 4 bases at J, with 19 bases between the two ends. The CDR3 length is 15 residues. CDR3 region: CASNPQGWLRETQYF. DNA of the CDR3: TGTGCCAGCAATCCCCAGGGCTGGCTCAGAGAGACCCAGTACTTC.

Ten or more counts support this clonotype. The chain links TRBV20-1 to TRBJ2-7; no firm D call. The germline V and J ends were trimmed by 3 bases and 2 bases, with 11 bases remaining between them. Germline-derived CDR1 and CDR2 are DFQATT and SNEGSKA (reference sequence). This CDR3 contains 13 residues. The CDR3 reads CSASPQATYEQYF. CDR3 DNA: TGCAGTGCTAGTCCGCAGGCTACCTACGAGCAGTACTTC.

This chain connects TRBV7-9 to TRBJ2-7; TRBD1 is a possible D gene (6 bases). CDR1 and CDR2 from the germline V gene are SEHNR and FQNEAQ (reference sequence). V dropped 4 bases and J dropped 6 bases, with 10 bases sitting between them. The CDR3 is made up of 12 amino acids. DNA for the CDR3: TGTGCCAGCAGCTGGGACAATTCCGAGCAGTACTTC. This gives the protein CASSWDNSEQYF.

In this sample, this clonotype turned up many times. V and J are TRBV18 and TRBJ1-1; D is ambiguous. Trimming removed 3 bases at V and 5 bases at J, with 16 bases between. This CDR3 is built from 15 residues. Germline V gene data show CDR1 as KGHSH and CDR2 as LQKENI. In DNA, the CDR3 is TGTGCCAGCTCACCTGACCCGGGAGGGTTAACTGAAGCTTTCTTT. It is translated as CASSPDPGGLTEAFF.

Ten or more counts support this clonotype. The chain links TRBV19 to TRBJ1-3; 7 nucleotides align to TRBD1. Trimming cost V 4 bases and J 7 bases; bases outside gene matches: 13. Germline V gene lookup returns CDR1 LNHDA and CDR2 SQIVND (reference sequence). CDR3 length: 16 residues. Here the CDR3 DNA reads TGTGCCAGTAGTAGCCTCGAAGGACAGGCCCGGAACACCATATATTTT. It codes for CASSSLEGQARNTIYF.

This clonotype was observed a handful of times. DNA for the CDR3: TGTGCCAGCAGCAATCCAACAGGGTTGGAGACCCAGTACTTC. Protein sequence: CASSNPTGLETQYF. The chain links TRBV7-2 to TRBJ2-5, with D perhaps matching TRBD1 (6 bases). The CDR3 has 14 amino acids. V was pared by 5 bases and J by 5 bases, with 15 bases between. CDR1 is SGHTA and CDR2 is FQGNSA in the germline V gene.

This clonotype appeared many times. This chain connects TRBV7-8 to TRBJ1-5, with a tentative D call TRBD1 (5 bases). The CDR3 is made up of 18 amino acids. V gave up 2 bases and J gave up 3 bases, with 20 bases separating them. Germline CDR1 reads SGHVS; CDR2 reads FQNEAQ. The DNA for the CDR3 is TGTGCCAGCAGCTTATATAGCTTGGGGCACGACCTCAATCAGCCCCAGCATTTT. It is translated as CASSLYSLGHDLNQPQHF.

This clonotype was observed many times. DNA for the CDR3: TGCGCCAGCTCCCGAGGAGCCCCCTCCTACAATGAGCAGTTCTTC. Its translation: CASSRGAPSYNEQFF. The chain combines TRBV10-2 with TRBJ2-1, with no clear D. Per the germline V gene, CDR1 is WSHSY and CDR2 is SAAADI. Trimming cost V 8 bases and J 0 bases, with 14 bases left between them. This CDR3 spans 15 amino acids.

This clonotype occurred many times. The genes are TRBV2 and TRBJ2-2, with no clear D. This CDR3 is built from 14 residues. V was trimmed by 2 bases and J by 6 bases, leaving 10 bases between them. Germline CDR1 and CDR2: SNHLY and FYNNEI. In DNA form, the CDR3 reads TGTGCCAGCAGTGAATCCTGGGTATCCGGGGAGCTGTTTTTT. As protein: CASSESWVSGELFF.

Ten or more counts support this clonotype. The CDR3 coding sequence is TGTGCCTGGACGTGGACAGGGGACTATGGCTACACCTTC. This codes for CAWTWTGDYGYTF. The rearrangement links TRBV30 to TRBJ1-2; 9 positions match TRBD1. In germline, CDR1 is GTSNPN, CDR2 SVGIG (reference sequence). This CDR3 region has 13 residues. Unmatched junction bases numbered 3, after V lost 4 bases and J lost 3 bases.

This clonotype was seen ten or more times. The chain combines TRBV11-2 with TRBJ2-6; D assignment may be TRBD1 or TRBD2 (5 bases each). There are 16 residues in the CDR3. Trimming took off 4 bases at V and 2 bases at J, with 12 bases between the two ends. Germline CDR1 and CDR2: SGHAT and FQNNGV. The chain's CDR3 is CASSWGRATGANVLTF. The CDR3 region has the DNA TGTGCCAGCAGCTGGGGACGGGCAACTGGGGCCAACGTCCTGACTTTC.

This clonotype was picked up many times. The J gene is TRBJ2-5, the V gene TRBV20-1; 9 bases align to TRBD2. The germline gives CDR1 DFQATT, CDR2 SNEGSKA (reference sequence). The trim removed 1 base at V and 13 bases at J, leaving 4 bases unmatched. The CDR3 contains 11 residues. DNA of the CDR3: TGCAGTGCTAGAGTGCGGGAGGGCCCGTACTTC. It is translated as CSARVREGPYF.

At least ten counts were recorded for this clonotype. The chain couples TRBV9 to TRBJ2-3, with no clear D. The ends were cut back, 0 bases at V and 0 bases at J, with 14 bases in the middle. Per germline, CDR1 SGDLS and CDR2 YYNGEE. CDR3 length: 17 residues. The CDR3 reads CASSVAGVQASTDTQYF. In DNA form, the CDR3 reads TGTGCCAGCAGCGTAGCAGGAGTGCAGGCAAGCACAGATACGCAGTATTTT.

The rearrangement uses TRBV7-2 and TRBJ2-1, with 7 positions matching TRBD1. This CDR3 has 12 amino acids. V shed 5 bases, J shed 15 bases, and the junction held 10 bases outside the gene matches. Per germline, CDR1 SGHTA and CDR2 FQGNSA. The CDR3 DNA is TGTGCCAGCAGCCAAGCCGAGACAGGGTTGTTCTTC. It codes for CASSQAETGLFF.

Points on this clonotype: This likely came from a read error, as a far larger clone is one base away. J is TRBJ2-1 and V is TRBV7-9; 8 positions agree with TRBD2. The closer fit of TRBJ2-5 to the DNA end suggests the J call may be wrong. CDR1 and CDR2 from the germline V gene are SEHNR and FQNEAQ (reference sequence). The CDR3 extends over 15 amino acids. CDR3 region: CASSHIAGKKETQYF. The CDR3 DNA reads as TGTGCCAGCAGCCACATAGCGGGGAAGAAAGAGACCCAGTACTTC.

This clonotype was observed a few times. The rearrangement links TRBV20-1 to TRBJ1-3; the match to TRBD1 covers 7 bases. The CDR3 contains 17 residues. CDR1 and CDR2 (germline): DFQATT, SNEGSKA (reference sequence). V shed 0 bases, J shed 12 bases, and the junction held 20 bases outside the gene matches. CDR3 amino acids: CSARDKGTASSPKDIYF. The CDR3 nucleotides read TGCAGTGCTAGAGATAAAGGGACAGCGTCCTCTCCAAAGGACATATATTTT.

The CDR3 DNA reads TGTGCCAGCAGCTTACAGCCCGGGGCCAACGTCCTGACTTTC. Protein product: CASSLQPGANVLTF. V gene TRBV7-9 combines with J gene TRBJ2-6, with D hard to call. The CDR3 sequence is 14 residues long. Deletions cut 2 bases from V and 4 bases from J, with 6 bases between. Germline lookup yields CDR1 SEHNR and CDR2 FQNEAQ (reference sequence).

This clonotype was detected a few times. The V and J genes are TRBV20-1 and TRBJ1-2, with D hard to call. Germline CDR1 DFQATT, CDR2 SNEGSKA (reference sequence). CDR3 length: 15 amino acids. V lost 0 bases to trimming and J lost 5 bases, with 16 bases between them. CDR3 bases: TGCAGTGCTAGAGATCCGGGGAGTGCGGGATATGGCTACACCTTC. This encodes CSARDPGSAGYGYTF.

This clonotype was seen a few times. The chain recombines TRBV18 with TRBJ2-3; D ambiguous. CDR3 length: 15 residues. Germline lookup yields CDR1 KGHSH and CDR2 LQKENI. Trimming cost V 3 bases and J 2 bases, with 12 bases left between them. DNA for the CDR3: TGTGCCAGCTCACCGTCCAGCATACTCACAGATACGCAGTATTTT. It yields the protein CASSPSSILTDTQYF.

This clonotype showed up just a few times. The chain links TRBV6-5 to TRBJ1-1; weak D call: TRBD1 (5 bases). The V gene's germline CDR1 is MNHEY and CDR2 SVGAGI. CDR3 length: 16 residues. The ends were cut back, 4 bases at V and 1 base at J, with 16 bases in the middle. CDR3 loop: CASSSGQGDGNTEAFF. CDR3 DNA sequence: TGTGCCAGCAGTTCCGGGCAGGGCGACGGGAACACTGAAGCTTTCTTT.

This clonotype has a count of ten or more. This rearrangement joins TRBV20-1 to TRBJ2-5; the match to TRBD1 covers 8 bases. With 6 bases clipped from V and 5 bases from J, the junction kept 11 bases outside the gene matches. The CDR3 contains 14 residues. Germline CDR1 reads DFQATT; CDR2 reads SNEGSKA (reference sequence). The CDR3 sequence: CSAELDRVDETQYF. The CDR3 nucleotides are TGCAGTGCCGAACTGGACAGGGTCGACGAGACCCAGTACTTC.

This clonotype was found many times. The CDR3 loop reads CAISDRLAGATGYNEQFF. The CDR3 region has the DNA TGTGCCATCAGTGATAGACTAGCGGGAGCGACGGGTTACAATGAGCAGTTCTTC. The rearrangement uses TRBV10-3 and TRBJ2-1; 12 nucleotides align to TRBD2. V was clipped by 3 bases and J by 4 bases; unmatched bases: 10. CDR1 is ENHRY and CDR2 is SYGVKD in the germline V gene. This CDR3 has 18 residues.

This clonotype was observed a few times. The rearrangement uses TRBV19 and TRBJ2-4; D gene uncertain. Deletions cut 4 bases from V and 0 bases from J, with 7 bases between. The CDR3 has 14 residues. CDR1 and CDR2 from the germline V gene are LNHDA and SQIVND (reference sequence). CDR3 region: CASSRGVAKNIQYF. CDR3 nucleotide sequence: TGTGCCAGTAGTAGGGGTGTAGCCAAAAACATTCAGTACTTC.

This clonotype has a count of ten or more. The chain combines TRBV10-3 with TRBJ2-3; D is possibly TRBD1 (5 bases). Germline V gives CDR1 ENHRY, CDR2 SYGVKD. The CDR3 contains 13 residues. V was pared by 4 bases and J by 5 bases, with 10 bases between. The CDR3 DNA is TGTGCCATCAGTGCCCAGGGTCAAGATACGCAGTATTTT. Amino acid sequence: CAISAQGQDTQYF.

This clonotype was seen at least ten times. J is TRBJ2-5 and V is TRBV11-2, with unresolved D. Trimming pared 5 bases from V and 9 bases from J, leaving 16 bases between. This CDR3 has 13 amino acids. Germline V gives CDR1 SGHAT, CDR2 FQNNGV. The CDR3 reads CASSLSSLQAQYF. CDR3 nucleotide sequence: TGTGCCAGCAGCCTTTCTTCTCTGCAGGCCCAGTACTTC.